These T cell receptor beta chains were read from a single sample in a study of blood T cell repertoires in COVID-19. TCRdb's copy holds only in-frame clones and misses some; the assay was immunoSEQ multiplex PCR. The profile shows 150,000 to 200,000 clones, 70% to 90% of them singletons. The sequencing sample was made of peripheral blood. The receptors shown here come from a man in his fifties or sixties with acute or convalescent COVID-19. The CDR3 runs from the conserved cysteine through the conserved F or W. D genes are given only for firm matches. Size values are once, few and many counts, or a class for expanded clones, and some rows have none.

D: .
size: .
J: TRBJ2-1
V: TRBV6-5
DNA: TGTGCCAGCAGTTACGGGGGGGCCTCCTACAATGAGCAGTTCTTC
CDR3: CASSYGGASYNEQFF

D: TRBD1
size: .
J: TRBJ2-1
V: TRBV29-1
DNA: TGCAGCGTTGTGGACAGGGCCAATGAGCAGTTCTTC
CDR3: CSVVDRANEQFF

D: TRBD1
size: .
J: TRBJ1-4
V: TRBV5-5
DNA: TGTGCCAGCAGCTCCCGGACAGGGCATAATGAAAAACTGTTTTTT
CDR3: CASSSRTGHNEKLFF

D: TRBD2
size: .
J: TRBJ2-3
V: TRBV2
DNA: TGTGCCAGCAGTGTACCTAGCGGGGTAAGAGCCGGCACAGATACGCAGTATTTT
CDR3: CASSVPSGVRAGTDTQYF

D: .
size: .
J: TRBJ1-1
V: TRBV4-1
DNA: TGCGCCAGCAGCCGGACTGAGGGGGACACTGAAGCTTTCTTT
CDR3: CASSRTEGDTEAFF

D: .
size: .
J: TRBJ1-3
V: TRBV5-1
DNA: TGCGCCAGCAGTATCGCCCAGGCGAACTCTGGAAACACCATATATTTT
CDR3: CASSIAQANSGNTIYF

D: TRBD1
size: .
J: TRBJ1-2
V: TRBV6-1
DNA: TGTGCCAGCAGTCAAGAAGAGCCGGGACAGGCCTATGGCTACACCTTC
CDR3: CASSQEEPGQAYGYTF

D: .
size: few
J: TRBJ2-7
V: TRBV4-1
DNA: TGCGCCAGCAGGGGCAGGGATTCCTACGAGCAGTACTTC
CDR3: CASRGRDSYEQYF

D: .
size: .
J: TRBJ1-6
V: TRBV6-5
DNA: TGTGCCAGCAGCTTCCGGGGTTCACCCCTCCACTTT
CDR3: CASSFRGSPLHF

D: .
size: .
J: TRBJ1-5
V: TRBV30
DNA: TGTGCCTGGAGCCGGCGAGACAATCACCAGCCCCAGCATTTT
CDR3: CAWSRRDNHQPQHF

D: .
size: .
J: TRBJ1-4
V: TRBV28
DNA: TGTGCCAGCAGTTTATGGGGTGCTCCTCACAGTGAAAAACTGTTTTTT
CDR3: CASSLWGAPHSEKLFF

D: .
size: .
J: TRBJ1-1
V: TRBV28
DNA: TGTGCCAGCAGACGACTACCAGGTATGAACACTGAAGCTTTCTTT
CDR3: CASRRLPGMNTEAFF

D: .
size: .
J: TRBJ1-1
V: TRBV28
DNA: TGTGCCAGCAGTTTATGGGCGGGGGCAAAAACTGAAGCTTTCTTT
CDR3: CASSLWAGAKTEAFF

D: TRBD1
size: .
J: TRBJ1-4
V: TRBV11-2
DNA: TGTGCCAGCAGCTTAGTTACAGGGGGGATTGATGAAAAACTGTTTTTT
CDR3: CASSLVTGGIDEKLFF